This TCR beta chain comes out of a study of vaccination and CD4 T cells after COVID-19. Regarding this clonotype: What it binds is not known.

V dropped 3 bases and J dropped 7; count of bases not matched to a gene: 9. The CDR3 consists of 15 residues. Germline-derived CDR1 and CDR2 are SQVTM and ANQGSEA. Specified treatment: roughly ten-day PBMC culture with coronavirus spike peptide pools or control peptides (ViraFEST assay). The Oncomine TCR Beta short-read assay was applied to DNA of cultured CD4+ T cells. Each CDR3 protein gets one entry after TCRdb re-called the PCR reads with MiXCR. The sample records approximately 18,000 distinct CDR3 sequences, roughly 29% being singletons. The sequenced sample was cultured CD4+ T cells from blood. This sequence joins TRBV29-1 and TRBJ2-2, with 9 bases that match TRBD1. The clonotype originates from a human donor with COVID-19. The CDR3 region has the DNA TGCAGCGTTGAGCCAAACAGGGGGCGGGGCGGGGAGCTGTTTTTT. Translated, it gives CSVEPNRGRGGELFF.